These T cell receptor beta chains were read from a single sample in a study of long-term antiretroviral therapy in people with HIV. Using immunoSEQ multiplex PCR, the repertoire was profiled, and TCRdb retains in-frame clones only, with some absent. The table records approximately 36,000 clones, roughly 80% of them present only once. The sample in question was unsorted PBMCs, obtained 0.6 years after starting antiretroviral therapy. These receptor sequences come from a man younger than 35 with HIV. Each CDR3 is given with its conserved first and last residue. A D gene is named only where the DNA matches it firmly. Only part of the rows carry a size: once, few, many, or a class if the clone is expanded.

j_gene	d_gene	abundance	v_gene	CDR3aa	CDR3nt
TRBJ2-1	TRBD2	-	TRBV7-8	CASSQTSGRRGEQFF	TGTGCCAGCAGCCAGACTAGCGGGAGAAGGGGTGAGCAGTTCTTC
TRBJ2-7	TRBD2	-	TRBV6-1	CASSVAGEPDEQYF	TGTGCCAGCAGTGTAGCGGGAGAGCCGGACGAGCAGTACTTC
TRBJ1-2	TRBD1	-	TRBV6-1	CASSEPGQGHGYTF	TGTGCCAGCAGTGAACCGGGACAGGGACATGGCTACACCTTC
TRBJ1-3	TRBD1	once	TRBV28	CASSLDRAGGNTIYF	TGTGCCAGCAGTTTAGACAGGGCAGGCGGAAACACCATATATTTT
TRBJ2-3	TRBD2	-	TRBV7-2	CASSPSLLAGRTDTQYF	TGTGCCAGCAGCCCATCCCTTCTAGCGGGCCGCACAGATACGCAGTATTTT
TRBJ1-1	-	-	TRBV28	CASSLILGGSGNTEAFF	TGTGCCAGCAGCCTCATACTTGGTGGCAGTGGCAACACTGAAGCTTTCTTT
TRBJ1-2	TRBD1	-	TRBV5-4	CASSLADRVSGYTF	TGTGCCAGCAGCTTGGCTGACAGGGTCTCTGGCTACACCTTC
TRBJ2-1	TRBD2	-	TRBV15	CATSEGLAGELVRNEQFF	TGTGCCACCAGCGAGGGACTAGCGGGAGAGTTGGTTAGGAATGAGCAGTTCTTC
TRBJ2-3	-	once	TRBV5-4	CASSLRQAADTQYF	TGTGCCAGCAGCTTACGGCAGGCTGCAGATACGCAGTATTTT
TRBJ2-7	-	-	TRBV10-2	CASSDPGFFYEQYF	TGCGCCAGCAGTGATCCGGGTTTTTTCTACGAGCAGTACTTC
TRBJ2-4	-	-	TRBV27	CASSLNSGVGGIQYF	TGTGCCAGCAGTTTAAACTCCGGGGTTGGTGGCATTCAGTACTTC
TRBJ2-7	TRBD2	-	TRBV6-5	CASNSGSSYEQYF	TGTGCCAGCAATAGCGGGAGCTCCTACGAGCAGTACTTC
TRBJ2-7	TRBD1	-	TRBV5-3	CARSLGQGYEQYF	TGTGCCAGAAGCTTGGGACAGGGTTACGAGCAGTACTTC
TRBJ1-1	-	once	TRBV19	CASSIGTGLDRVNTEAFF	TGTGCCAGTAGTATAGGAACAGGGTTGGACCGTGTGAACACTGAAGCTTTCTTT
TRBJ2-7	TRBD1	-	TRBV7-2	CASSGLGQGAYEQYF	TGTGCCAGCAGCGGGTTAGGACAGGGCGCCTACGAGCAGTACTTC
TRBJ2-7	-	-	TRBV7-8	CASSLDVKREQYF	TGTGCCAGCAGCTTAGACGTAAAGCGCGAGCAGTACTTC
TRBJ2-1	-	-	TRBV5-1	CASSLQRYNEQFF	TGCGCCAGCAGCTTACAGCGGTACAATGAGCAGTTCTTC
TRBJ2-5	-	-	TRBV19	CASSFRGSETQYF	TGTGCCAGTAGTTTTAGGGGAAGCGAGACCCAGTACTTC
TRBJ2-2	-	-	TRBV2	CASSPTSRYTGELFF	TGTGCCAGCAGTCCCACTAGCAGGTACACCGGGGAGCTGTTTTTT
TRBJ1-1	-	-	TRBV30	CAWGRGPGHTEAFF	TGTGCCTGGGGGAGAGGCCCGGGGCACACTGAAGCTTTCTTT
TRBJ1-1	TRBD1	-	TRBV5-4	CASSGRGQGAFSRSDTEAFF	TGTGCCAGCAGCGGCCGGGGACAGGGGGCTTTCTCGAGGTCGGACACTGAAGCTTTCTTT
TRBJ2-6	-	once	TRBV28	CASSQLVANVLTF	TGTGCCAGCAGTCAGCTCGTAGCCAACGTCCTGACTTTC
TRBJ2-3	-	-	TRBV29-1	CSVTRTGRTDTQYF	TGCAGCGTTACCAGGACGGGACGCACAGATACGCAGTATTTT
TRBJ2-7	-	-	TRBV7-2	CASSLSPEAGQYF	TGTGCCAGCAGCTTATCACCTGAAGCCGGGCAGTACTTC
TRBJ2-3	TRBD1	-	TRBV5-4	CASSVPGQLTDTQYF	TGTGCCAGCAGCGTACCGGGACAGCTGACGGATACGCAGTATTTT
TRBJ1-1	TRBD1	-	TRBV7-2	CASSARGPEAFF	TGTGCCAGCAGCGCAAGGGGGCCTGAAGCTTTCTTT
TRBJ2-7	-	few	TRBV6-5	CASSPGGSAYEQYF	TGTGCCAGCAGTCCCGGTGGGAGCGCCTACGAGCAGTACTTC
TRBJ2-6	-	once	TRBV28	CASSLSRRIGANVLTF	TGTGCCAGCAGTTTGAGCAGGCGGATTGGAGCCAACGTCCTGACTTTC
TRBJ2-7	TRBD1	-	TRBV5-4	CASSSDRDRGLLSTYEQYF	TGTGCCAGCAGCTCCGACCGGGACAGGGGCCTATTATCCACCTACGAGCAGTACTTC
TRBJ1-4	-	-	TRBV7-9	CASSLGGDLVFF	TGTGCCAGCAGCTTAGGGGGAGATTTGGTGTTTTTT
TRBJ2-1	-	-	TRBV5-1	CASSLGRNNEQFF	TGCGCCAGCAGCCTGGGACGAAACAATGAGCAGTTCTTC
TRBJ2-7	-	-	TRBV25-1	CASSLGGTEQYF	TGTGCCAGCAGTCTTGGTGGAACCGAGCAGTACTTC
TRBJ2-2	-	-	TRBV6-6	CASRGAGKDTGELFF	TGTGCCAGCAGGGGAGCGGGCAAGGACACCGGGGAGCTGTTTTTT
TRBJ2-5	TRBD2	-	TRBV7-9	CASSRGLAGGETQYF	TGTGCCAGCAGCCGTGGACTAGCGGGAGGGGAGACCCAGTACTTC
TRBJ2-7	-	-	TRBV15	CATSREVGEQYF	TGTGCCACCAGCAGAGAGGTTGGCGAGCAGTACTTC
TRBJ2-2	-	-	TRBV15	CATSSPRQGNTGELFF	TGTGCCACCAGCAGTCCGCGGCAGGGGAACACCGGGGAGCTGTTTTTT
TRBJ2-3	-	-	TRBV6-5	CASSYSQATTDTQYF	TGTGCCAGCAGTTACTCGCAAGCTACCACAGATACGCAGTATTTT
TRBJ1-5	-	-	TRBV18	CASSPPSFGQPQHF	TGTGCCAGCTCACCACCAAGCTTTGGTCAGCCCCAGCATTTT
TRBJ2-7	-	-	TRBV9	CASSVREPGEQYF	TGTGCCAGCAGCGTGAGAGAGCCGGGCGAGCAGTACTTC
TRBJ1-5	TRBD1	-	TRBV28	CASTLAAGGQPQHF	TGTGCCAGCACCCTGGCGGCAGGGGGCCAGCCCCAGCATTTT
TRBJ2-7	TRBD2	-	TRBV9	CASSAGASGSYEQYF	TGTGCCAGCAGCGCCGGGGCTAGCGGTTCCTACGAGCAGTACTTC
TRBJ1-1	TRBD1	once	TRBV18	CASSPKQGVVNTEAFF	TGTGCCAGCTCACCAAAACAGGGGGTGGTGAACACTGAAGCTTTCTTT
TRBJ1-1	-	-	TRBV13	CASSSRAGNTEAFF	TGTGCCAGCAGCTCCAGGGCGGGGAACACTGAAGCTTTCTTT
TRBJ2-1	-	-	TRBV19	CASSMANNEQFF	TGTGCCAGTAGTATGGCAAACAATGAGCAGTTCTTC